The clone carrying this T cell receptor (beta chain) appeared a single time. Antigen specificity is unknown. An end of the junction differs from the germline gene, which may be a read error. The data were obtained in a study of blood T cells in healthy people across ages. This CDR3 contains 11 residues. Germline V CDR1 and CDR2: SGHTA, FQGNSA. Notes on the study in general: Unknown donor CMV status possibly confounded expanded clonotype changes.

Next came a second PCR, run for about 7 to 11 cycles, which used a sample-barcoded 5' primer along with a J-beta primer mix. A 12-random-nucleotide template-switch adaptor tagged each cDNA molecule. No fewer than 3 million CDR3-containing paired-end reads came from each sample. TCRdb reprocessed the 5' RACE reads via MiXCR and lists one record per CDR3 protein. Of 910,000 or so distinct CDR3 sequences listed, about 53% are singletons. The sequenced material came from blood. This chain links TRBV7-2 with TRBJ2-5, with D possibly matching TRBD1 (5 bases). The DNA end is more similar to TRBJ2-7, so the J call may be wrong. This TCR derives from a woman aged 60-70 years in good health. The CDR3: CACSRGPEQYF. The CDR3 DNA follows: TGTGCCTGCAGTAGGGGTCCCGAGCAGTACTTC.